One sample yielded the 26 T cell receptor beta chains listed below, sequenced in a study of beta chain features in type 1 diabetes. The sequenced template was cDNA made from the entire isolated RNA. The protocol was immunoSEQ multiplex PCR, while the TCRdb copy is restricted to in-frame clones and leaves out a portion. The sample includes hundreds of thousands of clones, roughly 70% of them seen just once. Material: naive CD4+ T cells from blood. The receptors derive from a man aged 30-40 years in good health.

A single count supports this clone. This chain joins TRBV4-2 and TRBJ1-2, with unresolved D. The CDR3 extends over 15 amino acids. The germline V and J ends were trimmed by 0 bases and 7 bases, with 15 bases remaining between them. Per germline, CDR1 LGHNA and CDR2 YNFKEQ. This CDR3 is CASSQDYRAERGYTF. The CDR3 nucleotides are TGTGCCAGCAGCCAAGATTATCGAGCGGAGCGTGGCTACACCTTC.

The chain couples TRBV4-1 to TRBJ2-7; 13 bases match TRBD2. Germline values: CDR1 MGHRA, CDR2 YSYEKL. The CDR3 is made up of 17 amino acids. V lost 0 bases and J lost 11; bases outside the gene matches: 13. CDR3 sequence: CASSQDRYGTSGVEEYF. The DNA of the CDR3 is TGCGCCAGCAGCCAAGATAGGTACGGGACTAGCGGGGTAGAAGAGTACTTC.

The rearrangement links TRBV2 to TRBJ2-3, with 9 bases lining up with TRBD2. Trimming removed 6 bases from V and 0 bases from J; junction bases left unmatched: 1. This CDR3 region has 14 residues. CDR1 is SNHLY and CDR2 is FYNNEI in the germline V gene. The CDR3 region has the DNA TGTGCCAGCAGCGGACTAGCGAGCACAGATACGCAGTATTTT. It is translated as CASSGLASTDTQYF.

The gene calls are TRBV10-3 and TRBJ2-3; 10 bases agree with TRBD2. The CDR3 is 14 amino acids. The germline V gene has CDR1 ENHRY and CDR2 SYGVKD. The junction had 6 bases not matched to a gene; V was cut back by 10 bases and J by 2 bases. CDR3 sequence reads: CATLAGVTTDTQYF. DNA for the CDR3: TGTGCCACCCTAGCGGGGGTCACCACAGATACGCAGTATTTT.

The chain combines TRBV30 with TRBJ2-3; tentative D call: TRBD2 (6 bases). CDR1 GTSNPN and CDR2 SVGIG come from the germline V gene (reference sequence). The length of the CDR3 is 15 residues. Deletions cut 0 bases from V and 2 bases from J, with 12 bases between. As DNA, the CDR3 is TGTGCCTGGAGTGTAGGGGCGGGGACCACAGATACGCAGTATTTT. Protein sequence: CAWSVGAGTTDTQYF. Based on the CDR3 plus reference TRBV30 and TRBJ2-3, the full variable domain is SQTIHQWPATLVQPVGSPLSLECTVEGTSNPNLYWYRQAAGRGLQLLFYSVGIGQISSEVPQNLSASRPQDRQFILSSKKLLLSDSGFYLCAWSVGAGTTDTQYFGPGTRLTVL.

The chain combines TRBV5-5 with TRBJ2-7; no firm D call. The CDR3 is 13 amino acids. Germline-derived CDR1 and CDR2 are SGHKS and YYEKEE (reference sequence). Trimming removed 0 bases at V and 0 bases at J, with 4 bases between. CDR3 amino acids: CASSLVGSYEQYF. The CDR3 DNA reads TGTGCCAGCAGCTTGGTGGGCTCCTACGAGCAGTACTTC.

CDR3 DNA: TGCGCCAGCAGTCGTAGAAGGGGCACAGATACGCAGTATTTT. As protein: CASSRRRGTDTQYF. This rearrangement joins TRBV4-3 to TRBJ2-3; no clear D gene. Trimming removed 6 bases from V and 1 base from J, with 11 bases in between. Germline CDR1 is LGHNA and CDR2 is YSLEER. The CDR3 contains 14 residues.

This clone has more than one count but fewer than ten. Here the CDR3 reads CASSLRHGQPQHF. For the CDR3, the DNA is TGTGCCAGCAGTTTAAGGCACGGCCAGCCCCAGCATTTT. The chain uses TRBV27 and TRBJ1-5; D unresolved. Trimming took 2 bases from V and 7 from J, leaving 9 bases between them. CDR1 and CDR2 from the germline V gene are MNHEY and SMNVEV (reference sequence). The CDR3 totals 13 residues.

The chain is built from TRBV27 and TRBJ2-7; TRBD2 agrees at 11 bases. CDR1 is MNHEY and CDR2 is SMNVEV in the germline V gene (reference sequence). The CDR3 has 16 residues. Germline trimming cut 3 bases from V and 5 bases from J; bases unmatched to any gene: 9. Written as DNA, the CDR3 is TGTGCCAGCAGTTTTCGTAGCGGGAGGGTTCTAAACGAGCAGTACTTC. Protein sequence: CASSFRSGRVLNEQYF.

CDR3 sequence (DNA): TGCGCCAGCAGCTCCGGACTAGCCCCGAGCGACATAGAGACCCAGTACTTC. This encodes CASSSGLAPSDIETQYF. The genes are TRBV5-1 and TRBJ2-5, with 8 nucleotides matching TRBD2. The CDR3 covers 17 residues. Germline V gene lookup returns CDR1 SGHRS and CDR2 YFSETQ. V shed 3 bases, J shed 4 bases, and the junction held 14 bases outside the gene matches.

This clone showed up just a few times. This chain connects TRBV29-1 to TRBJ2-3; D is unclear. The CDR3 consists of 11 residues. V was clipped by 6 bases and J by 4 bases, with 8 bases between them. CDR1 is SQVTM, CDR2 ANQGSEA, per germline. The CDR3 here is CSVPRPDTQYF. CDR3 nucleotide sequence: TGCAGCGTCCCCCGTCCAGATACGCAGTATTTT.

The gene calls are TRBV27 and TRBJ2-7, with 8 bases identical to TRBD1. In germline, CDR1 is MNHEY, CDR2 SMNVEV (reference sequence). The CDR3 runs 15 residues. Losses at the gene ends were 6 bases for V and 6 bases for J; bases not matched to a gene: 13. CDR3 protein: CASSREGQVGSEQYF. DNA of the CDR3: TGTGCCAGCAGCCGTGAGGGACAGGTCGGTAGCGAGCAGTACTTC.

The gene calls are TRBV18 and TRBJ2-7, with D tentatively TRBD1 (6 bases). Trimming stripped 3 bases from V and 1 base from J, with 13 bases between. The CDR3 is made up of 15 amino acids. Germline assignment: CDR1 KGHSH and CDR2 LQKENI. CDR3 in DNA: TGTGCCAGCTCACCCCCACAGGGAGCGTCCTACGAGCAGTACTTC. Its protein is CASSPPQGASYEQYF. Full variable domain (outside the CDR3, taken from reference TRBV18 and TRBJ2-7): NAGVMQNPRHLVRRRGQEARLRCSPMKGHSHVYWYRQLPEEGLKFMVYLQKENIIDESGMPKERFSAEFPKEGPSILRIQQVVRGDSAAYFCASSPPQGASYEQYFGPGTRLTVT.

The J gene is TRBJ2-7, the V gene TRBV30, with 8 bases fitting TRBD1. J gave up 5 bases and V 1 base, and 1 base lay outside the gene matches. Germline V gene data show CDR1 as GTSNPN and CDR2 as SVGIG (reference sequence). This CDR3 has 12 amino acids. This CDR3 reads CAWSAGGHEQYF. The CDR3, as DNA: TGTGCCTGGAGTGCAGGGGGCCACGAGCAGTACTTC. Based on the CDR3 plus reference TRBV30 and TRBJ2-7, the full variable domain is SQTIHQWPATLVQPVGSPLSLECTVEGTSNPNLYWYRQAAGRGLQLLFYSVGIGQISSEVPQNLSASRPQDRQFILSSKKLLLSDSGFYLCAWSAGGHEQYFGPGTRLTVT.

In its sample, this clone was seen a few times. The chain carries TRBV7-2 and TRBJ2-6; D remains ambiguous. Germline V gene lookup returns CDR1 SGHTA and CDR2 FQGNSA. The CDR3 is 17 residues long. V lost 1 base and J lost 1, with 11 bases in between. As DNA, the CDR3 is TGTGCCAGCAGCTTAGATGGTTTGTTGTCTGGGGCCAACGTCCTGACTTTC. This sequence encodes CASSLDGLLSGANVLTF.

The chain carries TRBV28 and TRBJ2-3; the match to TRBD1 covers 8 bases. The CDR3 is made up of 14 amino acids. In germline, CDR1 is MDHEN, CDR2 SYDVKM. V gave up 6 bases and J gave up 1 base; unmatched junction bases: 3. This CDR3 is CASRTTGGTDTQYF. The CDR3 DNA reads TGTGCCAGCAGGACGACAGGGGGCACAGATACGCAGTATTTT.

J is TRBJ2-3 and V is TRBV30; 12 bases agree with TRBD1. Germline V gives CDR1 GTSNPN, CDR2 SVGIG (reference sequence). V lost 1 base and J lost 6; bases outside the gene matches: 2. This CDR3 region has 14 residues. The CDR3 here is CAWSGGQGADTQYF. The CDR3 nucleotides are TGTGCCTGGAGTGGGGGACAGGGGGCGGATACGCAGTATTTT.

The chain is built from TRBV29-1 and TRBJ2-7, with 12 bases that match TRBD2. Germline trimming cut 4 bases from V and 4 bases from J; bases unmatched to any gene: 8. Per germline, CDR1 SQVTM and CDR2 ANQGSEA. This CDR3 comprises 15 residues. In DNA form, the CDR3 reads TGCAGCGTTGTCCGAAGACTAGCGGGGGAATACGAGCAGTACTTC. Translating it yields CSVVRRLAGEYEQYF.

The rearrangement uses TRBV29-1 and TRBJ2-3; D is undetermined. V was clipped by 0 bases and J by 0 bases, with 13 bases between them. This CDR3 has 16 residues. The germline V gene encodes CDR1 SQVTM and CDR2 ANQGSEA. CDR3 amino acids: CSVEDPDGASTDTQYF. CDR3 in DNA: TGCAGCGTTGAAGATCCAGACGGAGCTAGCACAGATACGCAGTATTTT.

This rearrangement joins TRBV30 to TRBJ2-3, with D possibly being TRBD2 (6 bases). This CDR3 comprises 16 residues. Germline CDR1 reads GTSNPN; CDR2 reads SVGIG (reference sequence). V shed 3 bases and J shed 1 base, with 17 bases lying between them. CDR3 bases: TGTGCCTGGAGCCCTTCAGGGAGGAAACGCACAGATACGCAGTATTTT. Its protein product is CAWSPSGRKRTDTQYF.

CDR3 region: CASRTSSTSTDTQYF. The CDR3 bases are TGTGCCAGTAGGACGAGTTCTACTAGCACAGATACGCAGTATTTT. The rearrangement uses TRBV19 and TRBJ2-3; D is ambiguous. The CDR3 covers 15 residues. The V gene's germline CDR1 is LNHDA and CDR2 SQIVND (reference sequence). V shed 6 bases and J shed 0 bases, with 13 bases lying between them. The full variable domain, in which reference TRBV19 and TRBJ2-3 provide the parts outside the CDR3, is DGGITQSPKYLFRKEGQNVTLSCEQNLNHDAMYWYRQDPGQGLRLIYYSQIVNDFQKGDIAEGYSVSREKKESFPLTVTSAQKNPTAFYLCASRTSSTSTDTQYFGPGTRLTVL.

The chain carries TRBV30 and TRBJ2-1; TRBD2 agrees at 7 bases. The J segment lost 0 bases and the V segment lost 6 bases, leaving 5 bases of the junction unmatched. Germline V lookup: CDR1 GTSNPN, CDR2 SVGIG (reference sequence). This CDR3 contains 14 residues. The chain's CDR3 is CACTGTNSYNEQFF. CDR3 bases: TGTGCCTGCACCGGGACTAACTCCTACAATGAGCAGTTCTTC.

The chain recombines TRBV6-6 with TRBJ2-6; perhaps TRBD1 as D (6 bases). CDR3 length: 15 residues. Germline V CDR1 and CDR2: MNHNY, SVGAGI (reference sequence). The V and J ends lost 6 bases and 4 bases respectively, with 13 bases between them. In DNA, the CDR3 is TGTGCCAGCAGCCCAGGGGAAACCGGGGCCAACGTCCTGACTTTC. This translates into CASSPGETGANVLTF.

V usage is TRBV4-1 and J usage is TRBJ2-5; the match to TRBD2 covers 12 bases. This CDR3 comprises 16 residues. V gave up 1 base and J gave up 6 bases; unmatched junction bases: 6. Germline V gene data show CDR1 as MGHRA and CDR2 as YSYEKL. The CDR3 bases are TGCGCCAGCAGCCAAGTAACTAGCGGGAGGCGGAAGACCCAGTACTTC. The encoded protein is CASSQVTSGRRKTQYF.

The chain employs TRBV20-1 and TRBJ2-1; D is unresolved. Trimming stripped 5 bases from V and 7 bases from J, with 9 bases between. This CDR3 region has 11 residues. CDR1 DFQATT and CDR2 SNEGSKA come from the germline V gene (reference sequence). The CDR3, as DNA: TGCAGTGCTCAAGTTCGGAATGAGCAGTTCTTC. Its translation: CSAQVRNEQFF.

This chain links TRBV2 with TRBJ2-5; a weak D match, TRBD2 (5 bases). The germline gives CDR1 SNHLY, CDR2 FYNNEI. Trimming left V 7 bases short and J 5 bases short, with 14 bases between. The CDR3 is 13 amino acids. The CDR3 is CASNRGNRETQYF. CDR3 in DNA: TGTGCCAGCAACAGAGGGAATCGGGAGACCCAGTACTTC. The whole variable domain, remainder taken from reference TRBV2 and TRBJ2-5, is EPEVTQTPSHQVTQMGQEVILRCVPISNHLYFYWYRQILGQKVEFLVSFYNNEISEKSEIFDDQFSVERPDGSNFTLKIRSTKLEDSAMYFCASNRGNRETQYFGPGTRLLVL.